These T cell receptor beta chains were read from a single sample in a study of T cells after yellow fever vaccination. A single record per CDR3 protein comes from TCRdb applying MiXCR to the 5' RACE reads. In the table there are approximately 260,000 distinct CDR3 sequences, approximately 12% of which are singletons. Here the sequenced sample was CD4+ T cells sorted from PBMCs, taken 45 days after the yellow fever booster vaccination. The receptor set was obtained from a man under 40 who received the YFV17D yellow fever vaccine. CDR3s include the opening cysteine and the closing phenylalanine or tryptophan. A D gene is named only where the DNA matches it firmly. Size is stated for part of the rows, as once, few or many counts, or as a class when the clone is expanded.

j_gene	abundance	v_gene	d_gene	CDR3nt	CDR3aa
TRBJ2-1	.	TRBV4-3	TRBD1	TGCGCCAGCAGCCGACAATACGGGACAGGGGCCTACAATGAGCAGTTCTTC	CASSRQYGTGAYNEQFF
TRBJ2-7	few	TRBV5-6	.	TGTGCCAGCAGCTTTGAGAGGGCCGTGACCTACGAGCAGTACTTC	CASSFERAVTYEQYF
TRBJ2-2	many	TRBV7-9	TRBD2	TGTGCCAGCAGGCCACTAGCGGGACAGTACACCGGGGAGCTGTTTTTT	CASRPLAGQYTGELFF
TRBJ1-2	few	TRBV7-9	.	TGTGCCAGCAGCTTAGGTAGCGGAGGCTTCTATGGCTACACCTTC	CASSLGSGGFYGYTF
TRBJ2-1	few	TRBV6-2/TRBV6-3	TRBD2	TGTGCCAGCAGTTACCCGCTAGCGGGAGTTGAGAATGAGCAGTTCTTC	CASSYPLAGVENEQFF
TRBJ1-4	few	TRBV11-2	.	TGTGCCAGCAGCCGTTCTTGGGCGCCCCGGGTCGGAGAAAAACTGTTTTTT	CASSRSWAPRVGEKLFF
TRBJ2-1	.	TRBV20-1	TRBD2	TGCAGTGCTAGGGAACCGGGACTAGCGGGAGCTGAGCAGTTCTTC	CSAREPGLAGAEQFF
TRBJ2-1	few	TRBV2	TRBD2	TGTGCCAGCAGTAGGACTAGCGGGAAGGTTGAGCAGTTCTTC	CASSRTSGKVEQFF
TRBJ2-7	.	TRBV4-3	.	TGCGCCAGCAGCCAAGATTCAACAGGGAGGTACGAGCAGTACTTC	CASSQDSTGRYEQYF
TRBJ2-5	.	TRBV29-1	.	TGCAGCGTCTCGACCGGGGGAGAGACCCAGTACTTC	CSVSTGGETQYF
TRBJ2-3	.	TRBV18	TRBD2	TGTGCCAGCTCACCAAACGGGGGGGGCCCAGATACGCAGTATTTT	CASSPNGGGPDTQYF
TRBJ2-7	.	TRBV14	.	TGTGCCAGCAGTCACCGCCTACGGGACGAGCAGTACTTC	CASSHRLRDEQYF
TRBJ2-7	.	TRBV11-2	.	TGTGCCAGCAGCTTAGAGGTAGCCCGGGGGCCTGGCTTCGAGCAGTACTTC	CASSLEVARGPGFEQYF
TRBJ2-7	.	TRBV20-1	.	TGCAGTGCTAGAGAACACACCAGAAGCTCCTACGAGCAGTACTTC	CSAREHTRSSYEQYF
TRBJ1-2	.	TRBV7-2	TRBD1	TGTGCCAGCAGCTTAAACAGGGGTCGTCGGTATGGCTACACCTTC	CASSLNRGRRYGYTF
TRBJ1-2	.	TRBV7-2	.	TGTGCCAGCAGCCGAGGGGTGGACTATGGCTACACCTTC	CASSRGVDYGYTF
TRBJ2-7	few	TRBV4-3	.	TGCGCCAGCAGCCAACGACACCAAGGAGACTACGAGCAGTACTTC	CASSQRHQGDYEQYF
TRBJ2-1	few	TRBV7-2	.	TGTGCCAGCAGGGGGGGCGGGAGTGCTAACAATGAGCAGTTCTTC	CASRGGGSANNEQFF
TRBJ2-7	few	TRBV9	.	TGTGCCAGCAGCGTAGAGGGCAGGGGTGTCTACGAGCAGTACTTC	CASSVEGRGVYEQYF
TRBJ1-1	.	TRBV18	.	TGTGCCACCATCCCCTGGCTAGGGACTGAAGCTTTCTTT	CATIPWLGTEAFF
TRBJ1-1	.	TRBV6-2/TRBV6-3	.	TGTGCCAGCAGTTACCATGCCCCGAACACTGAAGCTTTCTTT	CASSYHAPNTEAFF
TRBJ2-1	few	TRBV13	TRBD2	TGTGCCTGCAGCTTAAGAGGCGTCGGGACTAAGAATAATGAGCAGTTCTTC	CACSLRGVGTKNNEQFF
TRBJ2-2	.	TRBV29-1	.	TGCAGCGTGGGACCAAACACCGGGGAGCTGTGTTTT	CSVGPNTGELCF
TRBJ1-2	few	TRBV6-5	.	TGTGCCAGCAGCTCCGTCAATGGCTACACCTTC	CASSSVNGYTF
TRBJ2-5	.	TRBV7-2	.	TGTGCCAGCAGCCCCCGACAGTTCAGAGAGACCCAGTACTTC	CASSPRQFRETQYF
TRBJ2-1	few	TRBV20-1	.	TGCAGTGCTAGAGATATGGGGAGTGTACGTGGGGTCTACAATGAGCAGTTCTTC	CSARDMGSVRGVYNEQFF
TRBJ2-3	few	TRBV20-1	TRBD2	TGCAGTGCTCATCTAGCGGGAGTGGGGGATACGCAGTATTTT	CSAHLAGVGDTQYF
TRBJ2-7	few	TRBV4-3	.	TGCGCCAGCAGCCAAGATATTCAATACGAGCAGTACTTC	CASSQDIQYEQYF
TRBJ2-7	.	TRBV5-4	TRBD2	TGTGCCAGCAGTGGCCTAGCGGGAACAAAATACGAGCAGTACTTC	CASSGLAGTKYEQYF
TRBJ2-1	.	TRBV20-1	.	TGCAGTGCTAGAGACGTGTATCGACCCAACAATGAGCAGTTCTTC	CSARDVYRPNNEQFF
TRBJ2-7	.	TRBV10-3	.	TGTGCCATCAGTGAGGGCGGTAGCTCCTACGAGCAGTACTTC	CAISEGGSSYEQYF
TRBJ2-3	.	TRBV7-2	.	TGTGCCAGCAGCTTAGTCGGGTCAGGTGATACGCAGTATTTT	CASSLVGSGDTQYF
TRBJ2-3	few	TRBV29-1	.	TGCAGCGTTGGATCAGGGATGGGTGGCGCAGATACGCAGTATTTT	CSVGSGMGGADTQYF
TRBJ1-2	few	TRBV6-5	.	TGTGCCAGCAGTTACGGGGGGAACTATGGCTACACCTTC	CASSYGGNYGYTF
TRBJ2-7	.	TRBV6-6	.	TGTGCCAGCAGTACCCTGCCCTACGAGCAGTACTTC	CASSTLPYEQYF
TRBJ1-6	.	TRBV7-9	.	TGTGCCAGCAGCTTGAATGCCCTGGGGTCACCCCTCCACTTT	CASSLNALGSPLHF
TRBJ1-4	few	TRBV12-3/TRBV12-4	.	TGTGCCAGCAGTTTAACGGCTAACTATGGAAAACTGTTTTTT	CASSLTANYGKLFF
TRBJ2-1	few	TRBV2	TRBD1	TGTGCCACCATCCGGGACAGATCTTCCAGATCCTACAATGAGCAGTTCTTC	CATIRDRSSRSYNEQFF
TRBJ2-2	.	TRBV12-3/TRBV12-4	.	TGTGCCAGCAGTTTATCGCCCCAGGGGAACACCGTGGAGCTGTTTTTT	CASSLSPQGNTVELFF
TRBJ2-1	few	TRBV7-9	TRBD2	TGTGCCAGCAGCTACGTTAGCGGGAGGGTAGTGCAGTTCTTC	CASSYVSGRVVQFF
TRBJ2-7	few	TRBV7-8	TRBD2	TGTGCCAGCAGCCTATCTAGACTAGCGGGACAGGGCGAGCAGTACTTC	CASSLSRLAGQGEQYF